The 26 T cell receptor beta chains listed next were all sequenced from one sample in a study of blood T cell repertoires in COVID-19. Using immunoSEQ multiplex PCR, the repertoire was profiled, and TCRdb retains in-frame clones only, with some absent. The profile covers 98,000 or so clones, with about 80% appearing a single time and 4% to 5% taken by the ten largest. Sequencing was carried out using peripheral blood. The receptors here all came from a woman in her seventies with acute or convalescent COVID-19.

This chain joins TRBV3-1 (or the pseudogene TRBV3-2) and TRBJ1-4; D perhaps matches TRBD1 (5 bases). Trimming pared 7 bases from V and 0 bases from J, leaving 15 bases between. Germline V gives CDR1 LGHDT, CDR2 YNNKEL (reference sequence). There are 16 residues in the CDR3. CDR3 in DNA: TGTGCCAGCACCGACCGGGGGGGAGCAACTAATGAAAAACTGTTTTTT. This codes for CASTDRGGATNEKLFF.

The J gene is TRBJ2-2, the V gene TRBV7-8, with TRBD2 as a possible D gene (5 bases). The germline V gene has CDR1 SGHVS and CDR2 FQNEAQ. CDR3 length: 15 amino acids. V was shortened by 5 bases and J by 1 base, with 11 bases between the two germline ends. CDR3 DNA sequence: TGTGCCAGCAGCCTATCTCGGGGGAACACCGGGGAGCTGTTTTTT. Amino acid sequence: CASSLSRGNTGELFF. The full variable domain, in which reference TRBV7-8 and TRBJ2-2 provide the parts outside the CDR3, is GAGVSQSPRYKVAKRGQDVALRCDPISGHVSLFWYQQALGQGPEFLTYFQNEAQLDKSGLPSDRFFAERPEGSVSTLKIQRTQQEDSAVYLCASSLSRGNTGELFFGEGSRLTVL.

V gene TRBV5-8 combines with J gene TRBJ2-1; no firm D call. V was trimmed by 2 bases and J by 8 bases, leaving 8 bases between them. The CDR3 extends over 12 amino acids. Germline-derived CDR1 and CDR2 are SGHTS and YDEGEE. In DNA form, the CDR3 reads TGTGCCAGCAGCTTTGACATGCATGAGCAGTTCTTC. The encoded protein is CASSFDMHEQFF.

V usage is TRBV5-1 and J usage is TRBJ2-5; TRBD2 aligns across 11 bases. V dropped 0 bases and J dropped 5; count of bases not matched to a gene: 0. This CDR3 spans 14 amino acids. Looked up from germline, CDR1 is SGHRS and CDR2 is YFSETQ. DNA for the CDR3: TGCGCCAGCAGCTTGGCTAGCGGGGGGGAGACCCAGTACTTC. This encodes CASSLASGGETQYF.

V usage is TRBV10-3 and J usage is TRBJ2-7, with D perhaps matching TRBD1 (6 bases). V lost 8 bases to trimming and J lost 3 bases, with 8 bases between them. In germline, CDR1 is ENHRY, CDR2 SYGVKD. CDR3 size: 11 residues. CDR3 nucleotide sequence: TGTGCCATCGGGGGCTTCTACGAGCAGTACTTC. It yields the protein CAIGGFYEQYF.

This chain links TRBV11-2 with TRBJ2-5; 9 bases map to TRBD2. The CDR3 runs to 15 residues. The germline CDR1 and CDR2 sequences are SGHAT and FQNNGV. After removal of 3 bases from V and 3 bases from J, the junction contained 5 bases not matched to a gene. The CDR3 is CASSLWTSVEETQYF. The CDR3 coding sequence is TGTGCCAGCAGCTTGTGGACTAGCGTTGAAGAGACCCAGTACTTC.

V usage is TRBV11-3 and J usage is TRBJ2-1, with D perhaps matching TRBD2 (7 bases). CDR1 SGHNT and CDR2 YENEEA come from the germline V gene. This CDR3 spans 17 amino acids. V lost 5 bases, J lost 4 bases, and 21 bases lay in between. The CDR3 coding sequence is TGTGCCAGCAGCCCGGGTCAGGGGCGGGGGAATTACAATGAGCAGTTCTTC. This sequence encodes CASSPGQGRGNYNEQFF.

The chain employs TRBV6-2 or TRBV6-3 and TRBJ1-2; D is unresolved. The CDR3 length is 18 residues. Germline V lookup: CDR1 MNHEY, CDR2 SVGEGT. Trimming took 2 bases from V and 1 from J, leaving 20 bases between them. This CDR3 is CASSYGQPGSRLNYGYTF. CDR3 sequence (DNA): TGTGCCAGCAGTTACGGGCAGCCTGGTTCGCGCCTTAACTATGGCTACACCTTC.

The chain links TRBV6-6 to TRBJ1-6, with 7 bases matching TRBD1. V lost 5 bases to trimming and J lost 1 base; unmatched junction nucleotides: 11. This CDR3 contains 18 residues. Per germline, CDR1 MNHNY and CDR2 SVGAGI (reference sequence). CDR3 sequence: CASSRETGPRSYNSPLHF. The DNA of the CDR3 is TGTGCCAGCAGTCGTGAGACAGGGCCCAGGTCCTATAATTCACCCCTCCACTTT.

This chain uses TRBV29-1 with TRBJ1-1; TRBD1 matches at 9 bases. This CDR3 is built from 12 residues. J gave up 7 bases and V 6 bases, and 6 bases lay outside the gene matches. Per germline, CDR1 SQVTM and CDR2 ANQGSEA. In nucleotides, the CDR3 is TGCAGCGTAGACAGGGGGAACGATGAAGCTTTCTTT. This translates into CSVDRGNDEAFF.

The rearrangement joins TRBV7-9 to TRBJ2-1; 13 nucleotides agree with TRBD2. V dropped 4 bases and J dropped 3; count of bases not matched to a gene: 3. This CDR3 region has 16 residues. Germline V lookup: CDR1 SEHNR, CDR2 FQNEAQ (reference sequence). CDR3 in amino acids: CASSSGTSGDYNEQFF. In DNA form, the CDR3 reads TGTGCCAGCAGCTCCGGGACTAGCGGGGACTACAATGAGCAGTTCTTC.

On this clone: Other DNA sequences in this specimen translate into the identical CDR3. In DNA form, the CDR3 reads TGTGCCAGCAGCCAAGGGACAGGGGGTAGTAATCAGCCCCAGCATTTT. It is translated as CASSQGTGGSNQPQHF. This chain uses TRBV4-2 with TRBJ1-5; TRBD1 agrees at 10 bases. Germline CDR1 and CDR2: LGHNA and YNFKEQ. Losses at the gene ends were 1 base for V and 4 bases for J; bases not matched to a gene: 4. The CDR3 extends over 16 amino acids.

The chain employs TRBV6-1 and TRBJ1-5; 10 bases match TRBD1. After removal of 1 base from V and 6 bases from J, the junction contained 3 bases not matched to a gene. CDR1 and CDR2 from the germline V gene are MNHNS and SASEGT. CDR3 length: 15 residues. CDR3 region: CASSEGDRGRQPQHF. CDR3 sequence (DNA): TGTGCCAGCAGTGAAGGGGACAGGGGACGTCAGCCCCAGCATTTT.

CDR3 residues: CATSDAGQGHPYGYTF. CDR3 nucleotides: TGTGCCACCAGTGATGCCGGACAGGGCCACCCCTATGGCTACACCTTC. The rearrangement uses TRBV24-1 and TRBJ1-2; 8 nucleotides agree with TRBD1. Germline CDR1 is KGHDR and CDR2 is SFDVKD. This CDR3 is 16 amino acids long. The trim removed 3 bases at V and 4 bases at J, leaving 9 bases unmatched.

Concerning this clone: An end of the junction does not agree with germline; a read error may underlie this. The rearrangement links TRBV11-3 to TRBJ2-2, with 9 bases fitting TRBD1. This CDR3 spans 16 amino acids. Germline CDR1 reads SGHNT; CDR2 reads YENEEA. CDR3 residues: CASSPGQGSKTGELFF. The CDR3 DNA follows: TGTGCCAGCAGCCCAGGACAGGGGTCGAAGACCGGGGAGCTGTTTTTT.

This chain uses TRBV7-2 with TRBJ2-3; no reliable D call. This CDR3 region has 13 residues. CDR1 and CDR2 from the germline V gene are SGHTA and FQGNSA. V lost 3 bases and J lost 5, with 9 bases in between. Written as DNA, the CDR3 is TGTGCCAGCAGCTTTAGTCCGGGAGATACGCAGTATTTT. Its protein product is CASSFSPGDTQYF.

The chain uses TRBV28 and TRBJ1-3, with D hard to call. V was clipped by 3 bases and J by 7 bases, with 13 bases between them. In germline, CDR1 is MDHEN, CDR2 SYDVKM. This CDR3 is 14 amino acids long. In nucleotides, the CDR3 is TGTGCCAGCAGTTTCATGACTTTCCGGAACACCATATATTTT. It encodes CASSFMTFRNTIYF.

This chain uses TRBV7-9 with TRBJ2-7; a weak D match, TRBD2 (6 bases). The CDR3 is made up of 13 amino acids. The V gene lost 0 bases and the J gene lost 6 bases, with 9 bases spanning the gap. Germline V CDR1 and CDR2: SEHNR, FQNEAQ (reference sequence). In nucleotides, the CDR3 is TGTGCCAGCAGCTTAGCGGCGGGGCTCGAGCAGTACGTC. Translated, it gives CASSLAAGLEQYV.

The chain is built from TRBV3-1 (or the pseudogene TRBV3-2) and TRBJ2-5, with TRBD1 identical over 11 bases. CDR1 and CDR2 from the germline V gene are LGHDT and YNNKEL (reference sequence). CDR3 length: 16 amino acids. V gave up 0 bases and J gave up 5 bases; unmatched junction bases: 5. CDR3 nucleotides: TGTGCCAGCAGCCAAGATCCGGGACAGGGGGGCGAGACCCAGTACTTC. It is translated as CASSQDPGQGGETQYF.

The chain links TRBV10-3 to TRBJ2-3; D is uncertain. Germline CDR1 reads ENHRY; CDR2 reads SYGVKD. CDR3 length: 12 amino acids. V lost 2 bases, J lost 4 bases, and 4 bases lay in between. The CDR3 spells CAISEISDTQYF. The CDR3 nucleotides read TGTGCCATCAGTGAGATATCAGATACGCAGTATTTT.

V is TRBV7-2 and J is TRBJ1-4; 7 bases are a match to TRBD1. Per the germline V gene, CDR1 is SGHTA and CDR2 is FQGNSA. V shed 4 bases, J shed 7 bases, and the junction held 3 bases outside the gene matches. The CDR3 has 13 residues. CDR3 bases: TGTGCCAGCAGCTCCAGGACAGGTGAAAAACTGTTTTTT. Translation gives CASSSRTGEKLFF.

This chain joins TRBV28 and TRBJ1-2; 7 bases fit TRBD1. CDR3 size: 15 residues. Germline CDR1 is MDHEN and CDR2 is SYDVKM. Unmatched junction bases numbered 7, after V lost 4 bases and J lost 2 bases. In DNA form, the CDR3 reads TGTGCCAGCAGTTCACCAGGGGGATCGAACTATGGCTACACCTTC. Translation gives CASSSPGGSNYGYTF.

The gene calls are TRBV11-2 and TRBJ2-1; 10 nucleotides agree with TRBD2. CDR3 length equals 16 residues. Germline V gene lookup returns CDR1 SGHAT and CDR2 FQNNGV. V gave up 2 bases and J gave up 5 bases; unmatched junction bases: 6. This CDR3 reads CASSLLRSGRDNEQFF. The CDR3 nucleotides read TGTGCCAGCAGCTTATTGAGGAGCGGGAGGGACAATGAGCAGTTCTTC. The variable domain in full, with the rest retrieved from reference TRBV11-2 and TRBJ2-1, is EAGVAQSPRYKIIEKRQSVAFWCNPISGHATLYWYQQILGQGPKLLIQFQNNGVVDDSQLPKDRFSAERLKGVDSTLKIQPAKLEDSAVYLCASSLLRSGRDNEQFFGPGTRLTVL.

This clone has a handful of counts. The chain uses TRBV10-3 and TRBJ2-3; TRBD2 aligns across 7 bases. The CDR3 is 13 residues long. The V and J ends lost 8 bases and 0 bases, in that order; junction bases with no gene match: 2. Germline V lookup: CDR1 ENHRY, CDR2 SYGVKD. CDR3 amino acids: CAISGGSTDTQYF. The CDR3 nucleotides are TGTGCCATCTCCGGGGGGAGCACAGATACGCAGTATTTT.

The chain has TRBV10-3 and TRBJ2-4, with unresolved D. CDR1 and CDR2 from the germline V gene are ENHRY and SYGVKD. V was trimmed by 8 bases and J by 0 bases, leaving 11 bases between them. The CDR3 has 14 residues. Here the CDR3 reads CAIAQTLAKNIQYF. The CDR3 DNA reads TGTGCCATCGCGCAGACACTAGCCAAAAACATTCAGTACTTC.

This clone was observed a handful of times. V gene TRBV15 combines with J gene TRBJ1-2; 10 bases fit TRBD1. Germline lookup yields CDR1 LNHNV and CDR2 YYDKDF (reference sequence). Trimming removed 0 bases from V and 3 bases from J; junction bases left unmatched: 7. CDR3 length equals 17 residues. In nucleotides, the CDR3 is TGTGCCACCAGCAGAGATGGCGGGACAGGGGTTGACTATGGCTACACCTTC. This translates into CATSRDGGTGVDYGYTF.